This TCR beta chain is from a study of shared clonotypes between healthy human individuals. CDR1 is GTSNPN and CDR2 is SVGIG in the germline V gene (reference sequence). Trimming left V 3 bases short and J 6 bases short, with 12 bases between. The CDR3 is made up of 14 amino acids. The method was immunoSEQ multiplex PCR; TCRdb's version includes in-frame clones alone and lacks a portion of them. Of under 2,500,000 clones listed, approximately 96% are singletons. The chain is built from TRBV30 and TRBJ1-6, with unresolved D. The clonotype originates from a young man in good health. Sequencing was performed on naive CD4+ T cells sorted from blood. Subset defined: CD45RA+ positively selected. The CDR3 loop is CAWRSWQVNSPLHF. The CDR3 DNA reads TGTGCCTGGAGATCGTGGCAGGTTAATTCACCCCTCCACTTT.